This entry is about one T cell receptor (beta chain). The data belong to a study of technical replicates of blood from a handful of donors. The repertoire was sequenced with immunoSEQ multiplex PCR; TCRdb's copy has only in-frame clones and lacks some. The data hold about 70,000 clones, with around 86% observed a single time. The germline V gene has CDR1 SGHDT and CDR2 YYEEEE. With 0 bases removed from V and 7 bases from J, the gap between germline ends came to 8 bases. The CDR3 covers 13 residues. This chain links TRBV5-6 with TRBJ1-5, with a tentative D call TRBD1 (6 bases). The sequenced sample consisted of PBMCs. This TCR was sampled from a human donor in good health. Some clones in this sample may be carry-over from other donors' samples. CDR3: CASSLGGLQPQHF. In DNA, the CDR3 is TGTGCCAGCAGCTTGGGGGGGCTCCAGCCCCAGCATTTT. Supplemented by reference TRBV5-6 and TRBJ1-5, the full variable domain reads DAGVTQSPTHLIKTRGQQVTLRCSPKSGHDTVSWYQQALGQGPQFIFQYYEEEERQRGNFPDRFSGHQFPNYSSELNVNALLLGDSALYLCASSLGGLQPQHFGDGTRLSIL.